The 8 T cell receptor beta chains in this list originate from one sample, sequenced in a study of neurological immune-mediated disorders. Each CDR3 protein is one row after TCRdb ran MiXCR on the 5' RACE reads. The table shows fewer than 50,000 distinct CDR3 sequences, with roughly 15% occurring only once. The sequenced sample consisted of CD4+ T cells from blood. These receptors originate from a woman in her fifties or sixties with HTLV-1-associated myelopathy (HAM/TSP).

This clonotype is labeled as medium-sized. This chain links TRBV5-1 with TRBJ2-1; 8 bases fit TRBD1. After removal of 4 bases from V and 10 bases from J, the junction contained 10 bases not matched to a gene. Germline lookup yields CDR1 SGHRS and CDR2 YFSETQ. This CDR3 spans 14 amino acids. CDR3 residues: CASSLVDRDGEQFF. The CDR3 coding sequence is TGCGCCAGCAGCCTGGTGGACAGGGACGGCGAGCAGTTCTTC.

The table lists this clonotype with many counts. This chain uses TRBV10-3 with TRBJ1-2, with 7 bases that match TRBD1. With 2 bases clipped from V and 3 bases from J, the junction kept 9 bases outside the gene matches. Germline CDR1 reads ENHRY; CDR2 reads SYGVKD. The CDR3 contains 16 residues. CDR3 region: CAISEVSGTADYGYTF. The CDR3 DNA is TGTGCCATCAGTGAGGTCTCCGGGACAGCAGACTATGGCTACACCTTC.

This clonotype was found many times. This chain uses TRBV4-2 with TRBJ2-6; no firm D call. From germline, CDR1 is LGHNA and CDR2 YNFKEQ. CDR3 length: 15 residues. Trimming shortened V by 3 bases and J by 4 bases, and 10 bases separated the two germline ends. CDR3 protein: CASSHLFVGANVLTF. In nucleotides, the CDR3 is TGTGCCAGCAGCCATCTTTTTGTCGGGGCCAACGTCCTGACTTTC.

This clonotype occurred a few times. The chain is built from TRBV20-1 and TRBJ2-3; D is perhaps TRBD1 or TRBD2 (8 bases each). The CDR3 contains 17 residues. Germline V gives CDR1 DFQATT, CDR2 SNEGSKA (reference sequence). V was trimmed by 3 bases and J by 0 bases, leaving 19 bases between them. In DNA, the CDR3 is TGCAGTGCTAGTTACCCGGGGGGGACAGGAAGCACAGATACGCAGTATTTT. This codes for CSASYPGGTGSTDTQYF.

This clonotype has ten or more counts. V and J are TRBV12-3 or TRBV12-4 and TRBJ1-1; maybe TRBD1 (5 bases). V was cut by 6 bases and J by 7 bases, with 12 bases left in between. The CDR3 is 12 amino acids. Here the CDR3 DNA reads TGTGCCAGCAGGATGGGGGGGGATGAAGCTTTCTTT. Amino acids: CASRMGGDEAFF.

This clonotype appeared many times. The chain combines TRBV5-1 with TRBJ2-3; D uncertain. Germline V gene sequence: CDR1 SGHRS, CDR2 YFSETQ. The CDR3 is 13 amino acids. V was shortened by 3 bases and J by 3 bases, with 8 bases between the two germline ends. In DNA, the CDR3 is TGCGCCAGCAGCTCCCAACCTACAGATACGCAGTATTTT. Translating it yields CASSSQPTDTQYF. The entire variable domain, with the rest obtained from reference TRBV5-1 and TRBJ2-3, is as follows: KAGVTQTPRYLIKTRGQQVTLSCSPISGHRSVSWYQQTPGQGLQFLFEYFSETQRNKGNFPGRFSGRQFSNSRSEMNVSTLELGDSALYLCASSSQPTDTQYFGPGTRLTVL.

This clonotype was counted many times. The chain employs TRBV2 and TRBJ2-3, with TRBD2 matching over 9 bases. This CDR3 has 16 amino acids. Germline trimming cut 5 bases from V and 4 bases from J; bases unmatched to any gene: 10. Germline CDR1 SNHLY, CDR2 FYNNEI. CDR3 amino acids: CASSKGLAGGADTQYF. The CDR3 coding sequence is TGTGCCAGCAGTAAGGGACTAGCAGGTGGGGCAGATACGCAGTATTTT.

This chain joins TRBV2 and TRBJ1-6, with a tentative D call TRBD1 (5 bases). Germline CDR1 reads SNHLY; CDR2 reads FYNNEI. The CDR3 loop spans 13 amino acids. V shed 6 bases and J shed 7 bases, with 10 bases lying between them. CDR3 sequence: CASRLTANSPLHF. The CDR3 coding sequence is TGTGCCAGCAGACTGACAGCAAATTCACCCCTCCACTTT.